This T cell receptor (beta chain) stems from a study of T cells in Graves' hyperthyroidism and ophthalmopathy. Germline CDR1 DFQATT, CDR2 SNEGSKA (reference sequence). Trimming stripped 5 bases from V and 0 bases from J, with 11 bases between. The CDR3 runs 14 residues. RNA transcripts were the template for amplifying TCR beta CDR3 regions. First-round RT-PCR with HTBI primers amplified the TCR CDR3 region. TCRdb re-called the multiplex PCR reads with MiXCR, one entry per CDR3 protein. The table lists around 700,000 distinct CDR3 sequences, roughly 32% of them singletons. Study-level findings and limits: Blood samples included most of the expanded thyroid clonotypes exceeding 0.001.

Notes on this clonotype: Its antigen is still unknown.

This receptor was obtained from a woman aged 40 to 50 with Graves' hyperthyroidism. Sample: blood. The rearrangement joins TRBV20-1 to TRBJ1-5; D perhaps matches TRBD1 (6 bases). CDR3 DNA: TGCAGTGCTGAGGACAGATATAGCAATCAGCCCCAGCATTTT. Encoded protein: CSAEDRYSNQPQHF.